This TCR beta chain is drawn from a study of T cell repertoires in cytomegalovirus infection. Study details: Indications came from public TCR beta signatures; they pointed to CMV infection and to a matching HLA type.

TCRdb independently ran MiXCR on the reads; one entry per CDR3 protein. Of fewer than 350,000 distinct CDR3 sequences in the sample, 25% to 35% were seen once. Germline CDR1 MNHEY, CDR2 SVGAGI. V lost 5 bases to trimming and J lost 5 bases, with 8 bases between them. There are 12 residues in the CDR3. As for this clonotype: Antigen unknown.

The chain employs TRBV6-5 and TRBJ2-3; D may match TRBD1 or TRBD2 (5 bases each). The sample consisted of cultured PBMCs, taken from culture after CMV antigen stimulation. The receptor comes from a human donor in good health (CMV status not recorded). Some clones in this sample may be carry-over from other donors' samples. CDR3 nucleotide sequence: TGTGCCAGCAGTCGAGGGGTAGATACGCAGTATTTT. Encoded protein: CASSRGVDTQYF.